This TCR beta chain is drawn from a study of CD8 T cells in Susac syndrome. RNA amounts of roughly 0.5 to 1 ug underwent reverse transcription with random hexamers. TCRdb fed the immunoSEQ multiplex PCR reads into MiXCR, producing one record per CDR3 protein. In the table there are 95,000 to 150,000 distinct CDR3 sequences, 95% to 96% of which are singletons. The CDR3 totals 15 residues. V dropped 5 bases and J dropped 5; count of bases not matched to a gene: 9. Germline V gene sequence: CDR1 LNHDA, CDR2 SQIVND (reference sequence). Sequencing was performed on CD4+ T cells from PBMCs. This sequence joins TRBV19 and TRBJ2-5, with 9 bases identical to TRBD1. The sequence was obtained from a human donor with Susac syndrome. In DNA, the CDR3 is TGTGCCAGTAGTTTGGACAGGGGACCGGGGGAGACCCAGTACTTC. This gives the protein CASSLDRGPGETQYF.